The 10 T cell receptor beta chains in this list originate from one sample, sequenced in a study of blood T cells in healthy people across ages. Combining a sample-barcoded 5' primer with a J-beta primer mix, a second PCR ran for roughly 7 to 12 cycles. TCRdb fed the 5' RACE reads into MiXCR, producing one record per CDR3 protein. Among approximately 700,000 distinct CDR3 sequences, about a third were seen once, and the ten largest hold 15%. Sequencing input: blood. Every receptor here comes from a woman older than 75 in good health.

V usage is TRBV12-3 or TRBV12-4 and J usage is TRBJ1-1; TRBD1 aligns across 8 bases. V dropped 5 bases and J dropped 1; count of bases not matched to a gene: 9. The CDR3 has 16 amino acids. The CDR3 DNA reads TGTGCCAGCAGTCAGGACAGGGCGCCGCGGAACACTGAAGCTTTCTTT. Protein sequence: CASSQDRAPRNTEAFF.

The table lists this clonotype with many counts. The CDR3 DNA sequence: TGTGCCAGCAGCTTATTGGTTAGCGGGGCTACCTACAATGAGCAGTTCTTC. It codes for CASSLLVSGATYNEQFF. The chain recombines TRBV11-2 with TRBJ2-1; 8 bases fit TRBD2. The CDR3 runs 17 residues. Looked up from germline, CDR1 is SGHAT and CDR2 is FQNNGV. The V and J ends lost 2 bases and 2 bases, in that order; junction bases with no gene match: 8.

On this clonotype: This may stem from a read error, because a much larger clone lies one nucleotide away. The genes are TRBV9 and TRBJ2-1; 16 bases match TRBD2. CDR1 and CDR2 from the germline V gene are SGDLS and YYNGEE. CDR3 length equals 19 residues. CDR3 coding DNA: TGTGCCAGCAGCGTAGGAGGGACTAGCGGGGGGGCAAACTACAATGGGCAGTTCTTC. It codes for CASSVGGTSGGANYNGQFF.

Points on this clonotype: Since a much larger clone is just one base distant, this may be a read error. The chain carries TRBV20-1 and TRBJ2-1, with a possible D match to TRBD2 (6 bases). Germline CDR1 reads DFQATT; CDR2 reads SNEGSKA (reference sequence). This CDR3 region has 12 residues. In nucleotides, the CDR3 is TGCAGGGCTAGAGCCCCCGGGGGTGAGCAGTTCTTC. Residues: CRARAPGGEQFF.

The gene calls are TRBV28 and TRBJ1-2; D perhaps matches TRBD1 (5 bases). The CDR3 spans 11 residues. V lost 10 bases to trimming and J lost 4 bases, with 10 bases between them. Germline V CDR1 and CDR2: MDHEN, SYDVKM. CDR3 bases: TGTGCCACTTGGGGGGGCTATGGCTACACCTTC. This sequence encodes CATWGGYGYTF.

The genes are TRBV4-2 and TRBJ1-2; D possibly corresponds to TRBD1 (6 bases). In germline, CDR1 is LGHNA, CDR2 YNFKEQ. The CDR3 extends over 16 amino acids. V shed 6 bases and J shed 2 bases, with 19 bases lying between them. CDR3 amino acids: CASRQSGGGGNYGYTF. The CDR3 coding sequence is TGTGCCAGCAGACAATCGGGGGGCGGGGGAAACTATGGCTACACCTTC.

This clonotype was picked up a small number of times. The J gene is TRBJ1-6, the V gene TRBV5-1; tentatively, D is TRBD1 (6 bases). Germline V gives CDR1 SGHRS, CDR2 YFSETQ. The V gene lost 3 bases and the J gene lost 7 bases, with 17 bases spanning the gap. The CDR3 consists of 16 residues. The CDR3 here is CASSSLGRGHNSPLHF. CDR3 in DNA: TGCGCCAGCAGCTCCCTCGGCCGGGGACACAATTCACCCCTCCACTTT.

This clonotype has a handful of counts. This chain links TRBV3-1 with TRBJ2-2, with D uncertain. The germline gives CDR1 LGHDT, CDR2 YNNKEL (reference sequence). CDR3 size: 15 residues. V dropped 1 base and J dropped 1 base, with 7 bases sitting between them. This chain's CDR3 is CASSQASGNTGELFF. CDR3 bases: TGTGCCAGCAGCCAAGCGTCAGGGAACACCGGGGAGCTGTTTTTT.

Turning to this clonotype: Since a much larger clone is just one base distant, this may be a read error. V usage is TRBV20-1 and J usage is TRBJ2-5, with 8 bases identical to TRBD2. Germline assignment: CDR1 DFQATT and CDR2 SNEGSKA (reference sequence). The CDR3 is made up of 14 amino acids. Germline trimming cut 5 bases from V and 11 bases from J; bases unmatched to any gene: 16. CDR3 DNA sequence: TGCAGTGCTGAAACTAGCGGATCCTACAATGAGCAGTACTTC. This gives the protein CSAETSGSYNEQYF.

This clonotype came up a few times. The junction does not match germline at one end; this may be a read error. CDR3 in amino acids: CVSTSGRLNTEAFF. The CDR3 nucleotides are TGTGTCAGCACTTCTGGGCGGCTGAACACTGAAGCTTTCTTT. The V and J genes are TRBV6-5 and TRBJ1-1; no firm D call. Germline CDR1 MNHEY, CDR2 SVGAGI. This CDR3 has 14 amino acids.